Presented here are 17 T cell receptor beta chains from one specimen sequenced in a study of response to subunit inactivated influenza vaccine. TCRdb re-analysed the RT-PCR reads in MiXCR, keeping a single row per CDR3 protein. The sample yields roughly 520,000 distinct CDR3 sequences, approximately 24% seen once. Material: CD4+ T cells sorted from PBMCs, obtained roughly 5 days after vaccination. These TCRs come from a man between 50 and 59 years old who received an inactivated influenza vaccine.

This rearrangement joins TRBV18 to TRBJ1-1, with D uncertain. The CDR3 length is 15 residues. Trimming removed 3 bases at V and 6 bases at J, with 17 bases between. The germline gives CDR1 KGHSH, CDR2 LQKENI. The CDR3 is CASSPSDISGAEAFF. The CDR3 coding sequence is TGTGCCAGCTCACCCTCCGACATCTCCGGGGCTGAAGCTTTCTTT. Based on the CDR3 plus reference TRBV18 and TRBJ1-1, the full variable domain is NAGVMQNPRHLVRRRGQEARLRCSPMKGHSHVYWYRQLPEEGLKFMVYLQKENIIDESGMPKERFSAEFPKEGPSILRIQQVVRGDSAAYFCASSPSDISGAEAFFGQGTRLTVV.

This clonotype was observed at least ten times. This chain joins TRBV6-7 and TRBJ1-6; no reliable D call. TRBV6-7 is an open reading frame, and its role is uncertain. Trimming left V 0 bases short and J 7 bases short, with 7 bases between. This CDR3 has 14 amino acids. As DNA, the CDR3 is TGTGCCAGCAGTTACTCGAAGGCAAATTCACCCCTCCACTTT. Translated, it gives CASSYSKANSPLHF.

V is TRBV28 and J is TRBJ1-2; D is perhaps TRBD1 (6 bases). V was pared by 5 bases and J by 2 bases, with 12 bases between. The CDR3 is 14 amino acids. Germline CDR1 reads MDHEN; CDR2 reads SYDVKM. The CDR3 nucleotides are TGTGCCAGCAGTGAAGGACAGCGCAACTATGGCTACACCTTC. The encoded protein is CASSEGQRNYGYTF.

This rearrangement joins TRBV7-2 to TRBJ2-5; TRBD2 matches 8 bases. The CDR3 is made up of 14 amino acids. The germline V gene encodes CDR1 SGHTA and CDR2 FQGNSA. Losses at the gene ends were 4 bases for V and 4 bases for J; bases not matched to a gene: 5. The CDR3 spells CASSSGGELETQYF. The CDR3 DNA follows: TGTGCCAGCAGCTCCGGGGGGGAATTAGAGACCCAGTACTTC.

The rearrangement uses TRBV29-1 and TRBJ1-1; unclear D gene. This CDR3 region has 13 residues. Trimming cost V 4 bases and J 2 bases, with 11 bases left between them. Germline V CDR1 and CDR2: SQVTM, ANQGSEA. The CDR3 sequence is CSVVSGTNTEAFF. The CDR3 DNA follows: TGCAGCGTTGTTAGCGGAACAAACACTGAAGCTTTCTTT. The full variable domain, its missing parts supplied by reference TRBV29-1 and TRBJ1-1, is SAVISQKPSRDICQRGTSLTIQCQVDSQVTMMFWYRQQPGQSLTLIATANQGSEATYESGFVIDKFPISRPNLTFSTLTVSNMSPEDSSIYLCSVVSGTNTEAFFGQGTRLTVV.

The chain has TRBV5-8 and TRBJ2-3; TRBD1 matches 11 bases. The CDR3 sequence is 15 residues long. CDR1 and CDR2 from the germline V gene are SGHTS and YDEGEE. J lost 6 bases, V lost 2 bases, and 5 bases had no gene match. The CDR3 spells CASSLGQGAWDTQYF. The CDR3 bases are TGTGCCAGCAGCTTAGGACAGGGGGCTTGGGATACGCAGTATTTT.

The V gene is TRBV6-2 or TRBV6-3, the J gene TRBJ2-7; tentatively, D is TRBD1 or TRBD2 (5 bases each). Per germline, CDR1 MNHEY and CDR2 SVGEGT. The CDR3 covers 14 residues. Trimming removed 7 bases at V and 6 bases at J, with 19 bases between. DNA of the CDR3: TGTGCCAGCATGCCCCGGGACGGCTTCTCCGAGCAGTACTTC. Residues: CASMPRDGFSEQYF.

The V call is TRBV15, the J call TRBJ2-1; D uncertain. The CDR3 totals 12 residues. Germline values: CDR1 LNHNV, CDR2 YYDKDF (reference sequence). Trimming took 3 bases from V and 6 from J, leaving 6 bases between them. CDR3 DNA sequence: TGTGCCACCAGCAGTAACATCAATGAGCAGTTCTTC. It codes for CATSSNINEQFF.

The V gene is TRBV6-5, the J gene TRBJ1-5, with a weak D call TRBD1 (6 bases). The CDR3 covers 17 residues. The V and J ends lost 3 bases and 5 bases respectively, with 20 bases between them. The germline V gene has CDR1 MNHEY and CDR2 SVGAGI. For the CDR3, the DNA is TGTGCCAGCAGTTATGTTTCGGGGGGCACTCCACATCAGCCCCAGCATTTT. Its translation: CASSYVSGGTPHQPQHF.

This clonotype was detected ten times or more. The chain employs TRBV5-1 and TRBJ2-7, with D uncertain. Trimming removed 1 base at V and 0 bases at J, with 2 bases between. The CDR3 consists of 12 residues. Germline V gene lookup returns CDR1 SGHRS and CDR2 YFSETQ. The CDR3 DNA reads as TGCGCCAGCAGCTTGCCCTCCTACGAGCAGTACTTC. Its translation: CASSLPSYEQYF.

The genes are TRBV7-2 and TRBJ2-3; no clear D. V lost 6 bases to trimming and J lost 4 bases, with 17 bases between them. This CDR3 spans 15 amino acids. CDR1 and CDR2 (germline): SGHTA, FQGNSA. The CDR3 coding sequence is TGTGCCAGCAGGAGATATGGAGTAATGTCAGATACGCAGTATTTT. As protein: CASRRYGVMSDTQYF.

V gene TRBV7-6 combines with J gene TRBJ1-5, with a possible D match to TRBD1 (5 bases). The germline V and J ends were trimmed by 0 bases and 4 bases, with 13 bases remaining between them. The germline CDR1 and CDR2 sequences are SGHVS and FNYEAQ. CDR3 length equals 16 residues. CDR3 residues: CASSLAPREVNQPQHF. CDR3 nucleotide sequence: TGTGCCAGCAGCTTAGCGCCCAGGGAGGTAAATCAGCCCCAGCATTTT.

Many counts were recorded for this clonotype. This chain joins TRBV7-9 and TRBJ1-1; D is unresolved. Trimming cost V 3 bases and J 4 bases, with 12 bases left between them. Germline loops: CDR1 SEHNR, CDR2 FQNEAQ (reference sequence). The CDR3 extends over 14 amino acids. The CDR3 region is CASSLRGPPTEAFF. Here the CDR3 DNA reads TGTGCCAGCAGCTTGCGAGGCCCACCCACTGAAGCTTTCTTT.

The V call is TRBV7-2, the J call TRBJ2-3, with 8 bases matching TRBD1. Germline trimming cut 2 bases from V and 1 base from J; bases unmatched to any gene: 2. CDR1 SGHTA and CDR2 FQGNSA come from the germline V gene. The CDR3 length is 15 residues. The CDR3 here is CASSLPRGRTDTQYF. As DNA, the CDR3 is TGTGCCAGCAGCTTACCCAGGGGGCGCACAGATACGCAGTATTTT.

This clonotype was seen a few times. This chain joins TRBV3-1 and TRBJ2-3; TRBD1 agrees at 11 bases. Per the germline V gene, CDR1 is LGHDT and CDR2 is YNNKEL (reference sequence). This CDR3 spans 16 amino acids. Trimming cost V 1 base and J 5 bases; bases outside gene matches: 5. In nucleotides, the CDR3 is TGTGCCAGCAGCCAAGTAGGACAGGGGGCTTTAGATACGCAGTATTTT. This codes for CASSQVGQGALDTQYF.

The chain recombines TRBV4-2 with TRBJ2-3; TRBD2 matches at 9 bases. The CDR3 runs 17 residues. CDR1 and CDR2 from the germline V gene are LGHNA and YNFKEQ. With V trimmed by 0 bases and J by 3 bases, 7 bases remained unmatched. The CDR3 loop is CASSQDGREGQTDTQYF. The CDR3 coding sequence is TGTGCCAGCAGCCAAGATGGGCGGGAGGGCCAGACAGATACGCAGTATTTT.

This clonotype was picked up a small number of times. The chain combines TRBV24-1 with TRBJ2-1; D is uncertain. This CDR3 contains 16 residues. CDR1 and CDR2 (germline): KGHDR, SFDVKD. V was clipped by 2 bases and J by 2 bases, with 12 bases between them. In DNA, the CDR3 is TGTGCCACCAGTGATTCATTGGGGTTCGCCTACAATGAGCAGTTCTTC. Its translation: CATSDSLGFAYNEQFF.